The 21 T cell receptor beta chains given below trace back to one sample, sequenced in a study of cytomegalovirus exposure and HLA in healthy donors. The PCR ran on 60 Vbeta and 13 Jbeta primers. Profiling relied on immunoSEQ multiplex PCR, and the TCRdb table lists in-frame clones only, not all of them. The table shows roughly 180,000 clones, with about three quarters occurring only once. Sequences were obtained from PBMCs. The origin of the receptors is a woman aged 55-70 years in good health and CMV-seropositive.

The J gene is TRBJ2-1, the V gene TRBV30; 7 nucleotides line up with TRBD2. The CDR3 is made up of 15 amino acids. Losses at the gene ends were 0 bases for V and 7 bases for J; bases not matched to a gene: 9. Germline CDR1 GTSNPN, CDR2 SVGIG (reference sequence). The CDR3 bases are TGTGCCTGGAGTGTAGGCGGGGGTTCAAGGAATGAGCAGTTCTTC. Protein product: CAWSVGGGSRNEQFF.

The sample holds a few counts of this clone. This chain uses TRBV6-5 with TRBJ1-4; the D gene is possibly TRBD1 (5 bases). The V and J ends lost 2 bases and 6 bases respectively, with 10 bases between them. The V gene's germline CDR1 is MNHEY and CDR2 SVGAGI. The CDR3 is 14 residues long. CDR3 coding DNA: TGTGCCAGCAGTTACGACAGTTTCGATGAAAAACTGTTTTTT. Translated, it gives CASSYDSFDEKLFF.

CDR3: CASSLSHEQFF. The CDR3 DNA sequence: TGTGCCAGCAGCTTATCTCATGAGCAGTTCTTC. The chain couples TRBV7-3 to TRBJ2-1; the D is unclear. CDR1 is SGHTA and CDR2 is FQGTGA in the germline V gene. This CDR3 has 11 residues. Trimming took 2 bases from V and 8 from J, leaving 4 bases between them.

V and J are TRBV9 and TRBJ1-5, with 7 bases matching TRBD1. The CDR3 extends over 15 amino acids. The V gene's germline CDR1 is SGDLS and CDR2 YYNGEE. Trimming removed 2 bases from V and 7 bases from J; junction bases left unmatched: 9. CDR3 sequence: CASSVRQGAEQPQHF. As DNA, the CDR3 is TGTGCCAGCAGCGTTAGACAGGGAGCGGAACAGCCCCAGCATTTT.

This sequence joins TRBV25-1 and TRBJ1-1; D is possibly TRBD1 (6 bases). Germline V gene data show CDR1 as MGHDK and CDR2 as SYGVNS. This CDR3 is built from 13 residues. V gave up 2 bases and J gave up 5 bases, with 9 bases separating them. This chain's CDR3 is CASSEPGETEAFF. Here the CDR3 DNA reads TGTGCCAGCAGTGAACCAGGGGAAACTGAAGCTTTCTTT.

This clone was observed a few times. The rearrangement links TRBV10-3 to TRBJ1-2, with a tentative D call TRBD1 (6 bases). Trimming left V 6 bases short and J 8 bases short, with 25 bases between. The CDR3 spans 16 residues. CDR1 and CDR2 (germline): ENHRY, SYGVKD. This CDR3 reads CAIRSDRRFPSRGYTF. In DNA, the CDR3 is TGTGCCATCAGATCGGACAGAAGGTTCCCCTCTCGCGGCTACACCTTC.

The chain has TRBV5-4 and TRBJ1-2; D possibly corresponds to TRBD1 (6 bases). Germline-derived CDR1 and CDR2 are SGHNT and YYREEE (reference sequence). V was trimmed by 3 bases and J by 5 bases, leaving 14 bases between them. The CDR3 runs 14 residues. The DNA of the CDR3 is TGTGCCAGCAGCTCCGGACAGCTGGGGTATGGCTACACCTTC. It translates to CASSSGQLGYGYTF.

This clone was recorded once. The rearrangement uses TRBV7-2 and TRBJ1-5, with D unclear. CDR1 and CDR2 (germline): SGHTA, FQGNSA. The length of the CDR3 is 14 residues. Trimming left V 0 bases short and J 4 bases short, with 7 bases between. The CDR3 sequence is CASSLALANQPQHF. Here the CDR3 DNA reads TGTGCCAGCAGCTTAGCGCTGGCAAATCAGCCCCAGCATTTT.

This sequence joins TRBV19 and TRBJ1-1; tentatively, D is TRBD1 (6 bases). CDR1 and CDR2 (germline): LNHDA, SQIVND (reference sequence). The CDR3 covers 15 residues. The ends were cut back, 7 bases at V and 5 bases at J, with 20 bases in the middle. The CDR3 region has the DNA TGTGCCAGTATCCGCCACGGGTGGGGGCTAACTGAAGCTTTCTTT. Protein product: CASIRHGWGLTEAFF. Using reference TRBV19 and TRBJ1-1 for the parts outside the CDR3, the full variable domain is DGGITQSPKYLFRKEGQNVTLSCEQNLNHDAMYWYRQDPGQGLRLIYYSQIVNDFQKGDIAEGYSVSREKKESFPLTVTSAQKNPTAFYLCASIRHGWGLTEAFFGQGTRLTVV.

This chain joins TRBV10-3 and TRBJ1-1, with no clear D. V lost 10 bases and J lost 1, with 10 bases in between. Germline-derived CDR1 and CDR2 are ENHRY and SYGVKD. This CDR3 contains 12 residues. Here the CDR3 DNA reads TGTGCCACCCAGGCAGGGAACACTGAAGCTTTCTTT. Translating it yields CATQAGNTEAFF.

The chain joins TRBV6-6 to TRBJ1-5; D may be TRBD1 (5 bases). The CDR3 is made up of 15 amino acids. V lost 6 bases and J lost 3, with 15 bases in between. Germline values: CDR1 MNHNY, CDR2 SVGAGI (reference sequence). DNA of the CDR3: TGTGCCAGCAGCCAGGTAGACAGAGACAATCAGCCCCAGCATTTT. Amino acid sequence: CASSQVDRDNQPQHF.

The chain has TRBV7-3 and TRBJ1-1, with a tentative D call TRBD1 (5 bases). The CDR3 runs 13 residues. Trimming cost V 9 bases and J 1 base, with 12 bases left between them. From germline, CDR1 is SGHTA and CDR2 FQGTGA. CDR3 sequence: CASSQGANTEAFF. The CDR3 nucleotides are TGTGCCAGTTCCCAGGGCGCGAACACTGAAGCTTTCTTT.

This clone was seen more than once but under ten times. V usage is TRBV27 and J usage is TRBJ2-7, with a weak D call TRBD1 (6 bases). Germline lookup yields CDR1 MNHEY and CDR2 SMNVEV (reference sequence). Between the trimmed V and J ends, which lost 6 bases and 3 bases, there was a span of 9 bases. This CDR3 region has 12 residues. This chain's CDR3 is CASSSQGYEQYF. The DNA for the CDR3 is TGTGCCAGCAGCTCACAGGGCTACGAGCAGTACTTC.

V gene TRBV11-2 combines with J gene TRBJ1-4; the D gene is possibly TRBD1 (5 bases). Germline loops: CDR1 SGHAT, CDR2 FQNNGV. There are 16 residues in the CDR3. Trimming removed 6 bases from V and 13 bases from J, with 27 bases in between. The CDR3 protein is CASSIGGGFPNGGLFF. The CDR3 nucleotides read TGTGCCAGCAGTATCGGGGGGGGGTTTCCTAATGGTGGACTGTTTTTT.

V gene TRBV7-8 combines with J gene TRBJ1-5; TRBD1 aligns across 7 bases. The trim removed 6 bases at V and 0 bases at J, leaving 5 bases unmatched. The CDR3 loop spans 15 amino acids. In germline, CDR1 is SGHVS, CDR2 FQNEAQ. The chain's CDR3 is CASRSDRASNQPQHF. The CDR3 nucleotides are TGTGCCAGCAGGTCAGACAGGGCTAGCAATCAGCCCCAGCATTTT.

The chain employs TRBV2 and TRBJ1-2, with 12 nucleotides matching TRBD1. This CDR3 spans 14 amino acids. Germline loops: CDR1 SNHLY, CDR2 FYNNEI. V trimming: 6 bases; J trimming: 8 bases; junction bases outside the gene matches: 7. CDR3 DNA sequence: TGTGCCAGCAGATTGGGACAGGGGGCAAGAGGCTACACCTTC. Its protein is CASRLGQGARGYTF.

The CDR3 sequence is CASSLFSGGPGDTQYF. DNA of the CDR3: TGCGCCAGCAGCTTGTTTAGCGGGGGACCGGGGGATACGCAGTATTTT. The chain employs TRBV5-1 and TRBJ2-3; 9 positions match TRBD2. The V segment lost 1 base and the J segment 6 bases; nucleotides outside the gene matches: 9. CDR1 and CDR2 from the germline V gene are SGHRS and YFSETQ. The CDR3 has 16 residues.

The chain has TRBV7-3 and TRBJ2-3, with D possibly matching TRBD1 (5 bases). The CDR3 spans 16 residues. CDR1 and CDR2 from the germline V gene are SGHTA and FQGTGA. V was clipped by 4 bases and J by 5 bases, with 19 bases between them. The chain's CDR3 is CASSSKVVGRGDTQYF. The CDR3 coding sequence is TGTGCCAGCAGCTCTAAAGTCGTGGGGCGCGGAGATACGCAGTATTTT.

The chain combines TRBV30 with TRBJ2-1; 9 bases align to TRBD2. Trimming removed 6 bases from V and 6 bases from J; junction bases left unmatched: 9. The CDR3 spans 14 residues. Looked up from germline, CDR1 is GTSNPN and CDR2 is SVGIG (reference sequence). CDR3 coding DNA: TGTGCCTGCACTCGGCGGGAGGGTCGCAATGAGCAGTTCTTC. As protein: CACTRREGRNEQFF.

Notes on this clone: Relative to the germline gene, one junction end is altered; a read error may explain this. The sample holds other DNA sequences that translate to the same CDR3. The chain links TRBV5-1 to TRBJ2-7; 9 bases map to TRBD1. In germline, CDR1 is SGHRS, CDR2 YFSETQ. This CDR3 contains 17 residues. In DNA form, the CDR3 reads TGCGCCAGCAGCTCACTTCCGGCCAGGGACAGGGTTGTTGAGCAATACTTC. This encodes CASSSLPARDRVVEQYF.

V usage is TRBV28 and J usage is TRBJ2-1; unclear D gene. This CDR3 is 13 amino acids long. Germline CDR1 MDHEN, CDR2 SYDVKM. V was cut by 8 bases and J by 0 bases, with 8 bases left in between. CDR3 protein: CASSSYSYNEQFF. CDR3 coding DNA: TGTGCCAGCTCGTCTTACTCCTACAATGAGCAGTTCTTC.